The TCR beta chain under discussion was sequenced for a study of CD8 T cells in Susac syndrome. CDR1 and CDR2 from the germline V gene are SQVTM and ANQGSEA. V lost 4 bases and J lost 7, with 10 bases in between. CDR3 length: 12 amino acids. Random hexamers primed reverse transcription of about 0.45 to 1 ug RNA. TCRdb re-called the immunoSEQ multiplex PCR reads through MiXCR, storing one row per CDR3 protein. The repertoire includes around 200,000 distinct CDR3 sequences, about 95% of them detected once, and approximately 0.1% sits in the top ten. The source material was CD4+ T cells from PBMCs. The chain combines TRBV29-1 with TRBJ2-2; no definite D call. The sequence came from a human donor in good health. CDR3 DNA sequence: TGCAGCGTTGCCGACGGTGGCGGGGAGCTGTTTTTT. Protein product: CSVADGGGELFF.